This T cell receptor gamma chain was captured in a study of gamma delta lymphoproliferative disorders and STAT genes (dated by TCRdb to about 2018). Looking at the study overall: Gamma-chain libraries were prepared from at least 50 ng of genomic DNA using the LymphoTrack Dx TCRG Assay. Because no corresponding Invivoscribe delta assay was available, delta-chain libraries were prepared according to the EuroClonality-NGS working group standard operating procedure. Within a larger immunophenotypic and STAT-mutation study, TCR gamma and delta CDR3 repertoires were profiled by deep sequencing in Tgammadelta lymphoproliferative disease patients and healthy controls. To confirm the results, all delta-chain samples and two gamma-chain samples were sequenced a second time. On the study overall, not on this receptor specifically: When whole repertoires were clustered, gamma repertoires from patients formed a group apart from those of healthy controls, but delta repertoires showed no separation between the groups. Control T cells likely spanned varied maturation stages, while leukemic cells were skewed toward terminal effectors, potentially limiting patient-control comparisons. The authors pointed out that NGS specificity may be lower at low frequencies, so whether leukemic clones are public or private needs to be confirmed. Nearly all major gamma and delta clonotypes of patients were found to be public, being shared with at least one healthy donor, and only a couple of gamma clonotypes were found to be private to disease.

Both library preparation methods relied on multiplex PCR with primers aimed at conserved V and J regions of the TCR genes. Purified and pooled amplicons were sequenced on an Illumina MiSeq platform. As for the original processing: V(D)J alignment, clonotype assembly and translation were performed with MiXCR, whereas functionality assessment and CDR3 repertoire analyses were performed with VDJtools. CDR3 was defined according to IMGT, and analyses were limited to productive sequences using functional genes, with ORF genes and pseudogenes excluded. A custom Python script was used to search all patients and controls for identical amino acid CDR3s of major clonotypes (frequency >=5%). To compare clonotype frequencies between patients and controls, a one-sided non-parametric Wilcoxon test was applied. TCRdb called clones afresh from the public reads with CATT; identical DNA rows were later merged. For this entry, the V and J calls and clone size follow TCRdb and not the study's own pipeline. For this sample there are 1,500 to 2,000 gamma-chain clones; 9.9% appear just once. 25% of the sample lies in the top ten.

The CDR3, cysteine through phenylalanine, is 19 amino acids long. By how much of the sample it makes up, this clone is large (0.1 to 1%). Its antigen is unknown. The limits of the CDR3 on the DNA are not certain, so only TCRdb's listed CDR3 is given. Genomic DNA from peripheral blood mononuclear cells isolated from patients and controls was used for TCR sequencing. As controls, about 23 healthy adult blood donors (median age approximately 67 years; around twelve males and around 11 females) were included and were matched to patients for age and sex. The sample consisted of blood. No call exists for the J gene, whereas the V gene is TRGV11. TRGV11 is identified as an open reading frame with a role that is uncertain. The clonotype was recovered from a human donor in good health. CDR3 loop: CTTVPAGLGTGSSDWIKTF.